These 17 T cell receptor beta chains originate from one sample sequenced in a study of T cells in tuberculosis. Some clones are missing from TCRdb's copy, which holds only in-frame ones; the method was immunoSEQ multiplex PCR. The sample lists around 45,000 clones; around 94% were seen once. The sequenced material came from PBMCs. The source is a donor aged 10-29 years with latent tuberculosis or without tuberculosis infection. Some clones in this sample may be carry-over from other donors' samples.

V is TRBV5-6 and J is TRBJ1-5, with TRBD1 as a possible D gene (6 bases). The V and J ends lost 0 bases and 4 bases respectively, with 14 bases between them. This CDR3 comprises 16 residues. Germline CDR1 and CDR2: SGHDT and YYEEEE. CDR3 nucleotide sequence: TGTGCCAGCAGCTTGGGAGCTTCGGACAGAAATCAGCCCCAGCATTTT. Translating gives CASSLGASDRNQPQHF.

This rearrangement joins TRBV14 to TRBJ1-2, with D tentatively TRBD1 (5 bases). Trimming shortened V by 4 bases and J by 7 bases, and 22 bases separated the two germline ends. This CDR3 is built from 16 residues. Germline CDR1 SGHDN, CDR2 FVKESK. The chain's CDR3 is CASSPHSHGQFGGYTF. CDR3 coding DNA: TGTGCCAGCAGCCCTCACTCCCACGGACAATTTGGTGGCTACACCTTC.

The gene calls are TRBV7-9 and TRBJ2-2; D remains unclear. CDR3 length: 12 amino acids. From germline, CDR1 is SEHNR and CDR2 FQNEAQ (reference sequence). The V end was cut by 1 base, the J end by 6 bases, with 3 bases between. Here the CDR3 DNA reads TGTGCCAGCAGCTTAGGAGCCGGGGAGCTGTTTTTT. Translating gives CASSLGAGELFF.

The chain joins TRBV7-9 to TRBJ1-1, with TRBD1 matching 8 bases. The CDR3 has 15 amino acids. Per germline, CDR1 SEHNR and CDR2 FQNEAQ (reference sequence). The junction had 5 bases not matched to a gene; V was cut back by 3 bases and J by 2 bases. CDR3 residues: CASSFPDRVNTEAFF. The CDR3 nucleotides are TGTGCCAGCAGCTTTCCGGACAGGGTAAACACTGAAGCTTTCTTT.

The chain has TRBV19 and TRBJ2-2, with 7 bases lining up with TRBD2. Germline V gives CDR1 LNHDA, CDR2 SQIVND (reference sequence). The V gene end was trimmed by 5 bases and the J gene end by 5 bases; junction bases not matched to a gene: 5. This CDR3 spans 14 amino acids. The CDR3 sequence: CASSPAGETGELFF. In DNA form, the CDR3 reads TGTGCCAGTAGTCCTGCGGGGGAGACCGGGGAGCTGTTTTTT.

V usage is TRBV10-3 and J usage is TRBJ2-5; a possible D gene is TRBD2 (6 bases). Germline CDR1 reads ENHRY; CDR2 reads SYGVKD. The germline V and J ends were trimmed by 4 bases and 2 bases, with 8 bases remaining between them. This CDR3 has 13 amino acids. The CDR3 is CAISVREQETQYF. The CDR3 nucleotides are TGTGCCATCAGTGTGCGGGAACAAGAGACCCAGTACTTC.

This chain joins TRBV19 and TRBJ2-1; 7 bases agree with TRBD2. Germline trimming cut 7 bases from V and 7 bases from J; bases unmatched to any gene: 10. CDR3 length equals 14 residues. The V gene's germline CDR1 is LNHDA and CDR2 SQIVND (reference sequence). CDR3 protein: CASNWGEGLNEQFF. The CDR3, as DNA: TGTGCCAGTAACTGGGGGGAGGGCCTGAATGAGCAGTTCTTC.

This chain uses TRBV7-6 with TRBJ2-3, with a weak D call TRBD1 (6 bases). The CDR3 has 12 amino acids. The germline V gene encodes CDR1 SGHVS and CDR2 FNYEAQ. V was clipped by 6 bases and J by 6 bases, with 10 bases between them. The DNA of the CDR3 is TGTGCCAGCAGAGGGGGTTCGGATACGCAGTATTTT. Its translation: CASRGGSDTQYF.

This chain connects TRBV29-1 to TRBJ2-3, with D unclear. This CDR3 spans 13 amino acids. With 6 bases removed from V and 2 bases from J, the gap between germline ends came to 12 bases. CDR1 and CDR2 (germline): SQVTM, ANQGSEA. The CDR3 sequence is CSVARPFTDTQYF. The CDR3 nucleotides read TGCAGCGTCGCCAGGCCTTTCACAGATACGCAGTATTTT.

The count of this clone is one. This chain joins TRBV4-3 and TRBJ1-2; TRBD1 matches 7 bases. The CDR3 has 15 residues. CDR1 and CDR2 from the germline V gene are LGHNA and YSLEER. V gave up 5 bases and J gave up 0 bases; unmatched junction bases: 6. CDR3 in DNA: TGCGCCAGCAGCATCCGACAGGGAGCTAACTATGGCTACACCTTC. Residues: CASSIRQGANYGYTF.

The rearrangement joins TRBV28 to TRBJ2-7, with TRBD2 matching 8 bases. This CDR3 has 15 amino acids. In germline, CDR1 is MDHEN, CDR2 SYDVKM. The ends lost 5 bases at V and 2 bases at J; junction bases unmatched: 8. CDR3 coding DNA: TGTGCCAGCAGTAAATCCCGGGGGGGACCCTACGAGCAGTACTTC. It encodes CASSKSRGGPYEQYF.

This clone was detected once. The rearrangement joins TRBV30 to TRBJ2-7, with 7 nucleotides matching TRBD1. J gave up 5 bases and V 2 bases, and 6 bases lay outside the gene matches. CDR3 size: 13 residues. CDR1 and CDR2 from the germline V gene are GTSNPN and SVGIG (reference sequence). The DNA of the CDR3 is TGTGCCTGGAGTCGAACAGGGGATCACGAGCAGTACTTC. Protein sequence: CAWSRTGDHEQYF.

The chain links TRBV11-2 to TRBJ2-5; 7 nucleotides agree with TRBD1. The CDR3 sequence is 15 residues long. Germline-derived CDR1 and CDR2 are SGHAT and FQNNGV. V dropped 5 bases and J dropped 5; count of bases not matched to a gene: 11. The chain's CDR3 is CASSHHKGAGETQYF. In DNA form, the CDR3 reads TGTGCCAGCAGCCACCATAAGGGGGCTGGGGAGACCCAGTACTTC.

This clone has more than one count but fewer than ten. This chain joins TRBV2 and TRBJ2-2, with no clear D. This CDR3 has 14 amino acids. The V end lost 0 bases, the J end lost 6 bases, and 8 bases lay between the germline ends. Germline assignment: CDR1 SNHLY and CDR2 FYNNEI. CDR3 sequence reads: CASSEAVGPGELFF. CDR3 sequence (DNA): TGTGCCAGCAGTGAAGCGGTCGGTCCCGGGGAGCTGTTTTTT.

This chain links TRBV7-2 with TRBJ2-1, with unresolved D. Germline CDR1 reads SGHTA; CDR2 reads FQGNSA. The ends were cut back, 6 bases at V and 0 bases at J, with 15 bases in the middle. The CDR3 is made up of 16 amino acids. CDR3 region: CASSYFGKSSYNEQFF. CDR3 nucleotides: TGTGCCAGCAGTTACTTCGGTAAGAGCTCCTACAATGAGCAGTTCTTC. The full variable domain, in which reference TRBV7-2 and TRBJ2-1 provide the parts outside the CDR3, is GAGVSQSPSNKVTEKGKDVELRCDPISGHTALYWYRQSLGQGLEFLIYFQGNSAPDKSGLPSDRFSAERTGGSVSTLTIQRTQQEDSAVYLCASSYFGKSSYNEQFFGPGTRLTVL.

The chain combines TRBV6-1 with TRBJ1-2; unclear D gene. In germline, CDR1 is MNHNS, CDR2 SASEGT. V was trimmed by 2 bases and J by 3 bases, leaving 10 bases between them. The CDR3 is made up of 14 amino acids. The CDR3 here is CASSESREYYGYTF. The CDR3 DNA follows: TGTGCCAGCAGTGAATCCCGGGAGTACTATGGCTACACCTTC.

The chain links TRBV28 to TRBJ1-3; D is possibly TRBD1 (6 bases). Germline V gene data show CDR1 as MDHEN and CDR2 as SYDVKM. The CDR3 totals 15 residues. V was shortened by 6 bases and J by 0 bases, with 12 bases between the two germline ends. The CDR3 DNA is TGTGCCAGCAGATATACAGGGAGCTCTGGAAACACCATATATTTT. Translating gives CASRYTGSSGNTIYF.